The next 24 T cell receptor beta chains were all read from a single sample in a study of blood T cell repertoires in COVID-19. Libraries were prepared by immunoSEQ multiplex PCR; TCRdb keeps only in-frame clonotypes and omits some of them. The sample has about 97,000 clones; more than 90% are singletons. The sequenced material came from peripheral blood. Receptors were obtained from a woman between 50 and 59 years old with COVID-19, enrolled during active disease.

V is TRBV7-2 and J is TRBJ1-2; 8 bases match TRBD1. The CDR3 is 14 residues long. V lost 1 base to trimming and J lost 6 bases; unmatched junction nucleotides: 4. Germline V CDR1 and CDR2: SGHTA, FQGNSA. CDR3 in amino acids: CASSLVQGANGYTF. The CDR3 bases are TGTGCCAGCAGCTTAGTTCAGGGGGCAAATGGCTACACCTTC.

V is TRBV5-1 and J is TRBJ2-7, with TRBD1 matching 8 bases. The germline gives CDR1 SGHRS, CDR2 YFSETQ. After removal of 4 bases from V and 6 bases from J, the junction contained 9 bases not matched to a gene. The CDR3 consists of 14 residues. The CDR3, as DNA: TGCGCCAGCAGCCCGACGACAGGGGTCGGCGAGCAGTACTTC. Its translation is CASSPTTGVGEQYF. The variable domain in full, completed from reference TRBV5-1 and TRBJ2-7, reads KAGVTQTPRYLIKTRGQQVTLSCSPISGHRSVSWYQQTPGQGLQFLFEYFSETQRNKGNFPGRFSGRQFSNSRSEMNVSTLELGDSALYLCASSPTTGVGEQYFGPGTRLTVT.

CDR3 sequence (DNA): TGCGCCAGCAGCCAAGGAGGGGGTAGCAATCAGCCCCAGCATTTT. This encodes CASSQGGGSNQPQHF. The rearrangement uses TRBV4-3 and TRBJ1-5; tentative D call: TRBD1 (6 bases). The V gene lost 1 base and the J gene lost 0 bases, with 7 bases spanning the gap. CDR1 LGHNA and CDR2 YSLEER come from the germline V gene. This CDR3 region has 15 residues.

The chain couples TRBV27 to TRBJ2-2; weak D call: TRBD1 (6 bases). This CDR3 spans 14 amino acids. V was pared by 6 bases and J by 1 base, with 9 bases between. Looked up from germline, CDR1 is MNHEY and CDR2 is SMNVEV (reference sequence). CDR3 sequence: CASSIGGNTGELFF. CDR3 DNA: TGTGCCAGCAGCATAGGGGGGAACACCGGGGAGCTGTTTTTT.

V gene TRBV27 combines with J gene TRBJ1-2; D may be TRBD1 (5 bases). Trimming took off 2 bases at V and 8 bases at J, with 12 bases between the two ends. Looked up from germline, CDR1 is MNHEY and CDR2 is SMNVEV (reference sequence). The CDR3 has 13 amino acids. In nucleotides, the CDR3 is TGTGCCAGCAGTTTAGTCGCAGGGTACGGCTACACCTTC. It yields the protein CASSLVAGYGYTF.

This chain connects TRBV18 to TRBJ2-5, with TRBD2 as a possible D gene (6 bases). Germline-derived CDR1 and CDR2 are KGHSH and LQKENI. The ends were cut back, 3 bases at V and 4 bases at J, with 18 bases in the middle. This CDR3 spans 16 amino acids. The CDR3 coding sequence is TGTGCCAGCTCACCTCTCTCCGGAGGGAGTAGAGAGACCCAGTACTTC. This sequence encodes CASSPLSGGSRETQYF.

The chain couples TRBV9 to TRBJ1-1; a weak D match, TRBD1 (5 bases). Trimming cost V 0 bases and J 5 bases, with 11 bases left between them. Germline lookup yields CDR1 SGDLS and CDR2 YYNGEE. CDR3 length equals 14 residues. The CDR3: CASSVEGVRTEAFF. DNA for the CDR3: TGTGCCAGCAGCGTAGAAGGGGTTCGGACTGAAGCTTTCTTT.

This clone has more than one count but fewer than ten. For the CDR3, the DNA is TGTGCCAGCAGCTGGAGGGGAAGCTCTGGAAACACCATATATTTT. This gives the protein CASSWRGSSGNTIYF. The chain has TRBV28 and TRBJ1-3; possibly TRBD1 for D (5 bases). CDR3 length equals 15 residues. Trimming took 6 bases from V and 0 from J, leaving 12 bases between them. The germline V gene encodes CDR1 MDHEN and CDR2 SYDVKM.

The V gene is TRBV30, the J gene TRBJ1-2; TRBD1 might be the D (5 bases). The CDR3 sequence is 12 residues long. CDR1 GTSNPN and CDR2 SVGIG come from the germline V gene (reference sequence). The V end was cut by 3 bases, the J end by 2 bases, with 7 bases between. The CDR3 protein is CAWSSGNYGYTF. In nucleotides, the CDR3 is TGTGCCTGGAGCTCAGGGAACTATGGCTACACCTTC.

V is TRBV7-2 and J is TRBJ1-2; TRBD1 matches 10 bases. V shed 2 bases, J shed 5 bases, and the junction held 11 bases outside the gene matches. The CDR3 runs 17 residues. Germline loops: CDR1 SGHTA, CDR2 FQGNSA. CDR3 sequence (DNA): TGTGCCAGCAGCTTAAAGGCGCTGACAGGGGGCGCTTATGGCTACACCTTC. This codes for CASSLKALTGGAYGYTF.

The chain is built from TRBV19 and TRBJ1-5; tentatively, D is TRBD1 (6 bases). CDR3 length: 18 amino acids. Trimming cost V 2 bases and J 3 bases, with 20 bases left between them. Germline V gene lookup returns CDR1 LNHDA and CDR2 SQIVND (reference sequence). As DNA, the CDR3 is TGTGCCAGTAGTATAAGGGGGGGGAACGGAAAGAACAATCAGCCCCAGCATTTT. Translating gives CASSIRGGNGKNNQPQHF.

The V gene is TRBV6-1, the J gene TRBJ1-6; D unclear. The V end was cut by 3 bases, the J end by 7 bases, with 16 bases between. Germline-derived CDR1 and CDR2 are MNHNS and SASEGT. The length of the CDR3 is 16 residues. This chain's CDR3 is CASSEVPTGSNSPLHF. CDR3 DNA: TGTGCCAGCAGTGAGGTTCCGACGGGATCCAATTCACCCCTCCACTTT.

The count of this clone is one. The chain has TRBV5-4 and TRBJ1-2; D possibly corresponds to TRBD1 (6 bases). The V end was cut by 0 bases, the J end by 7 bases, with 16 bases between. The CDR3 covers 15 residues. Germline V gene data show CDR1 as SGHNT and CDR2 as YYREEE (reference sequence). CDR3 sequence reads: CASSLARGGALGYTF. In DNA, the CDR3 is TGTGCCAGCAGCTTGGCCCGGGGGGGGGCGCTTGGCTACACCTTC.

The V gene is TRBV30, the J gene TRBJ2-1, with D unresolved. The CDR3 runs to 11 residues. The germline CDR1 and CDR2 sequences are GTSNPN and SVGIG (reference sequence). Between the trimmed V and J ends, which lost 0 bases and 9 bases, there was a span of 6 bases. CDR3 sequence reads: CAWSVGLEQFF. CDR3 in DNA: TGTGCCTGGAGTGTTGGGCTTGAGCAGTTCTTC.

V is TRBV5-4 and J is TRBJ2-6; 9 bases line up with TRBD1. Germline V gene sequence: CDR1 SGHNT, CDR2 YYREEE (reference sequence). The CDR3 is 17 amino acids. The trim removed 3 bases at V and 0 bases at J, leaving 4 bases unmatched. The CDR3 region has the DNA TGTGCCAGCAGCTCGGGACAGGGCCTCTCTGGGGCCAACGTCCTGACTTTC. Amino acid sequence: CASSSGQGLSGANVLTF.

The rearrangement joins TRBV6-2 or TRBV6-3 to TRBJ1-2; weak D call: TRBD1 (6 bases). Trimming cost V 5 bases and J 8 bases, with 15 bases left between them. This CDR3 spans 13 amino acids. Germline V CDR1 and CDR2: MNHEY, SVGEGT. The CDR3 spells CASSRTGSSGYTF. For the CDR3, the DNA is TGTGCCAGCAGTCGCACAGGGAGTAGCGGCTACACCTTC.

The chain links TRBV5-4 to TRBJ1-2; 9 nucleotides align to TRBD1. The germline gives CDR1 SGHNT, CDR2 YYREEE (reference sequence). This CDR3 is 15 amino acids long. V lost 7 bases to trimming and J lost 3 bases; unmatched junction nucleotides: 10. This CDR3 reads CASQLTGGKDYGYTF. Here the CDR3 DNA reads TGTGCCAGCCAATTGACAGGGGGGAAGGACTATGGCTACACCTTC.

V usage is TRBV19 and J usage is TRBJ2-7; D is possibly TRBD2 (6 bases). Trimming removed 3 bases from V and 4 bases from J, with 16 bases in between. CDR1 LNHDA and CDR2 SQIVND come from the germline V gene (reference sequence). CDR3 length: 15 residues. The CDR3 reads CASSMDPRGLYEQYF. CDR3 DNA: TGTGCCAGTAGTATGGATCCCCGGGGACTTTACGAGCAGTACTTC.

The chain is built from TRBV27 and TRBJ1-5, with D possibly being TRBD1 (6 bases). The germline gives CDR1 MNHEY, CDR2 SMNVEV (reference sequence). The CDR3 has 14 amino acids. V lost 6 bases and J 2 bases, leaving 11 bases between the germline ends. CDR3 bases: TGTGCCAGCAGCCACAGGGACGGCAATCAGCCCCAGCATTTT. Translation gives CASSHRDGNQPQHF.

The chain joins TRBV5-6 to TRBJ2-7, with 9 bases identical to TRBD1. The CDR3 covers 14 residues. J was trimmed by 6 bases and V by 1 base; bases with no gene match: 5. From germline, CDR1 is SGHDT and CDR2 YYEEEE. CDR3 sequence: CASSLLQGAGEQYV. The CDR3 DNA follows: TGTGCCAGCAGCTTGTTACAGGGGGCAGGCGAGCAGTACGTC.

The J gene is TRBJ1-1, the V gene TRBV10-1; 8 bases line up with TRBD1. The trim removed 4 bases at V and 0 bases at J, leaving 7 bases unmatched. Looked up from germline, CDR1 is WNHNN and CDR2 is SYGVQD (reference sequence). This CDR3 region has 16 residues. The CDR3 nucleotides are TGCGCCAGCAGTGCCGGGACAGGAAACATGAACACTGAAGCTTTCTTT. This encodes CASSAGTGNMNTEAFF.

The chain has TRBV5-8 and TRBJ2-1; the match to TRBD1 covers 9 bases. V dropped 4 bases and J dropped 5; count of bases not matched to a gene: 7. This CDR3 region has 15 residues. Per the germline V gene, CDR1 is SGHTS and CDR2 is YDEGEE. This CDR3 is CASSPDRGRNNEQFF. The DNA of the CDR3 is TGTGCCAGCAGCCCGGACAGGGGAAGGAACAATGAGCAGTTCTTC.

The V and J genes are TRBV29-1 and TRBJ1-1; a weak D match, TRBD1 (6 bases). CDR1 SQVTM and CDR2 ANQGSEA come from the germline V gene. V dropped 6 bases and J dropped 1 base, with 12 bases sitting between them. The CDR3 is 13 residues long. The CDR3 is CSVRGGGNTEAFF. CDR3 sequence (DNA): TGCAGCGTCCGAGGGGGGGGGAACACTGAAGCTTTCTTT.

The chain joins TRBV19 to TRBJ2-4; 10 nucleotides agree with TRBD1. This CDR3 has 16 amino acids. Germline loops: CDR1 LNHDA, CDR2 SQIVND (reference sequence). With 3 bases clipped from V and 1 base from J, the junction kept 3 bases outside the gene matches. This CDR3 is CASSIRQGAAKNIQYF. CDR3 in DNA: TGTGCCAGTAGTATCCGACAGGGGGCGGCCAAAAACATTCAGTACTTC. The variable domain in full, completed from reference TRBV19 and TRBJ2-4, reads DGGITQSPKYLFRKEGQNVTLSCEQNLNHDAMYWYRQDPGQGLRLIYYSQIVNDFQKGDIAEGYSVSREKKESFPLTVTSAQKNPTAFYLCASSIRQGAAKNIQYFGAGTRLSVL.